Below, 19 T cell receptor beta chains from the same sample are listed, as sequenced in a study of HIV-infected patients and healthy controls. Reverse transcription used 450 to 650 ng RNA and constant-region primers for alpha and beta. Using multiplexing indices, alpha and beta chain libraries were generated apart by chain-specific third strand synthesis. TCRdb recomputed calls from the 5' RACE reads with MiXCR, one row per CDR3 protein. The sample comprises 7,000 to 9,000 distinct CDR3 sequences, about a tenth of which are singletons, and more than 15% rests with the top ten. All unsorted peripheral T cells were captured because whole blood was used without fractionation. Here the sequenced sample was blood, taken before antiretroviral therapy. These receptors were taken from an adult with HIV infection.

This clonotype has only a few counts. The rearrangement joins TRBV12-3 or TRBV12-4 to TRBJ1-3; the D is unclear. This CDR3 spans 14 amino acids. V lost 6 bases and J lost 0, with 9 bases in between. CDR3: CASSPGNSGNTIYF. CDR3 DNA sequence: TGTGCCAGCAGCCCAGGAAACTCTGGAAACACCATATATTTT.

This clonotype is judged medium-sized. V is TRBV9 and J is TRBJ1-2, with a tentative D call TRBD1 (5 bases). The ends were cut back, 0 bases at V and 8 bases at J, with 11 bases in the middle. The CDR3 has 13 amino acids. From germline, CDR1 is SGDLS and CDR2 YYNGEE. CDR3 amino acids: CASSVEAGGGYTF. CDR3 DNA sequence: TGTGCCAGCAGCGTAGAAGCTGGGGGAGGCTACACCTTC.

This clonotype was seen repeatedly, ten times or more. The chain joins TRBV28 to TRBJ2-7; D is unclear. Trimming shortened V by 7 bases and J by 3 bases, and 19 bases separated the two germline ends. The CDR3 has 15 amino acids. Germline V CDR1 and CDR2: MDHEN, SYDVKM. The CDR3: CASTQLSPASYEQYF. The DNA of the CDR3 is TGTGCCAGCACCCAACTAAGTCCCGCTAGCTACGAGCAGTACTTC.

This clonotype was counted many times. The chain employs TRBV20-1 and TRBJ2-3; 9 nucleotides agree with TRBD1. J lost 5 bases, V lost 5 bases, and 14 bases had no gene match. CDR3 length: 16 residues. Germline CDR1 and CDR2: DFQATT and SNEGSKA (reference sequence). CDR3 sequence reads: CSAGLPGTGRRDTQYF. The CDR3 DNA sequence: TGCAGTGCTGGACTTCCCGGGACAGGGCGTAGAGATACGCAGTATTTT.

This clonotype rates as medium-sized. The V and J genes are TRBV30 and TRBJ2-2; 10 bases agree with TRBD1. This CDR3 region has 14 residues. V lost 8 bases, J lost 7 bases, and 10 bases stayed unmatched. Germline V gene sequence: CDR1 GTSNPN, CDR2 SVGIG (reference sequence). CDR3: CARAGTGVNGELFF. The CDR3 coding sequence is TGTGCCCGAGCCGGGACAGGGGTTAACGGGGAGCTGTTTTTT.

This clonotype was seen repeatedly, ten times or more. The chain joins TRBV7-6 to TRBJ2-7; TRBD2 aligns across 12 bases. The CDR3 has 15 residues. Per germline, CDR1 SGHVS and CDR2 FNYEAQ. Trimming at V came to 4 bases and at J to 5 bases, leaving 6 bases not matched to a gene. CDR3 DNA sequence: TGTGCCAGCAGCTCCCTAGCGGGGGGGCCCCACGAGCAGTACTTC. Encoded protein: CASSSLAGGPHEQYF.

This clonotype was picked up many times. The chain carries TRBV6-2 or TRBV6-3 and TRBJ2-1; 9 bases align to TRBD2. Germline-derived CDR1 and CDR2 are MNHEY and SVGEGT. Germline trimming cut 5 bases from V and 7 bases from J; bases unmatched to any gene: 27. The CDR3 totals 21 residues. CDR3 sequence: CASSLGLWAGTSIPFGNEQFF. The CDR3 DNA reads as TGTGCCAGCAGTCTAGGTTTGTGGGCCGGGACTAGCATACCCTTTGGTAATGAGCAGTTCTTC.

This clonotype has at least ten counts. The V call is TRBV6-5, the J call TRBJ2-6, with a tentative D call TRBD2 (7 bases). V lost 2 bases to trimming and J lost 2 bases, with 13 bases between them. This CDR3 is built from 17 residues. Germline lookup yields CDR1 MNHEY and CDR2 SVGAGI. CDR3 DNA sequence: TGTGCCAGCAGTTACGGGCAGGGGAGGGCTGGGGCCAACGTCCTGACTTTC. Its protein is CASSYGQGRAGANVLTF.

There are a few counts of this clonotype. This chain connects TRBV6-5 to TRBJ2-1, with D perhaps matching TRBD1 (5 bases). From germline, CDR1 is MNHEY and CDR2 SVGAGI. V lost 4 bases to trimming and J lost 9 bases, with 7 bases between them. The CDR3 is made up of 11 amino acids. In nucleotides, the CDR3 is TGTGCCAGCAGTTCCGACAGTGAGCAGTTCTTC. Amino acid sequence: CASSSDSEQFF.

This clonotype has at least ten counts. The chain carries TRBV7-8 and TRBJ2-7; 8 positions match TRBD1. Trimming at V came to 1 base and at J to 2 bases, leaving 4 bases not matched to a gene. Germline CDR1 and CDR2: SGHVS and FQNEAQ. This CDR3 region has 15 residues. The CDR3 reads CASSLVRDRTYEQYF. DNA for the CDR3: TGTGCCAGCAGCTTAGTCCGGGACAGGACCTACGAGCAGTACTTC.

This clonotype rates as medium-sized. This chain uses TRBV4-1 with TRBJ2-1, with 15 nucleotides matching TRBD2. Unmatched junction bases numbered 9, after V lost 0 bases and J lost 15 bases. The CDR3 length is 16 residues. From germline, CDR1 is MGHRA and CDR2 YSYEKL. CDR3 in DNA: TGCGCCAGCAGCCAAGATACGGGACTAGCGGGGGGAGGGCGGTTCTTC. Translation: CASSQDTGLAGGGRFF.

This clonotype qualifies as medium-sized (0.01 to 0.1%). The chain joins TRBV20-1 to TRBJ2-3; possibly TRBD2 for D (5 bases). V lost 3 bases, J lost 2 bases, and 9 bases lay in between. The CDR3 is made up of 13 amino acids. From germline, CDR1 is DFQATT and CDR2 SNEGSKA (reference sequence). The DNA of the CDR3 is TGCAGTGCTAGCGACGGGGTCACAGATACGCAGTATTTT. This gives the protein CSASDGVTDTQYF.

By share, this clonotype ranks as medium-sized. The gene calls are TRBV5-4 and TRBJ2-3; a weak D match, TRBD2 (6 bases). Looked up from germline, CDR1 is SGHNT and CDR2 is YYREEE (reference sequence). The length of the CDR3 is 15 residues. V lost 0 bases and J lost 2, with 10 bases in between. The CDR3 DNA is TGTGCCAGCAGCTTGGCGGGGGTCATCACAGATACGCAGTATTTT. This encodes CASSLAGVITDTQYF.

In its sample, this clonotype ranks as medium-sized (0.01 to 0.1%). The chain has TRBV14 and TRBJ2-1; D perhaps matches TRBD1 (6 bases). Germline CDR1 SGHDN, CDR2 FVKESK. V dropped 1 base and J dropped 4 bases, with 11 bases sitting between them. The CDR3 loop spans 15 amino acids. The CDR3 spells CASSQGGTSYNEQFF. The CDR3 DNA reads TGTGCCAGCAGCCAAGGGGGGACATCTTACAATGAGCAGTTCTTC.

The CDR3 DNA follows: TGCAGCGTTGATCGAGAGACCACTGAAGCTTTCTTT. It encodes CSVDRETTEAFF. The rearrangement links TRBV29-1 to TRBJ1-1, with D unresolved. The CDR3 runs to 12 residues. Germline CDR1 SQVTM, CDR2 ANQGSEA. V was cut by 3 bases and J by 4 bases, with 9 bases left in between.

The table lists this clonotype with a few counts. The chain links TRBV6-5 to TRBJ2-4, with D perhaps TRBD2 (6 bases). The CDR3 has 15 residues. V shed 0 bases and J shed 7 bases, with 13 bases lying between them. The germline V gene encodes CDR1 MNHEY and CDR2 SVGAGI. The CDR3 bases are TGTGCCAGCAGTTACTCGGTCGGAGGGGCGAACATTCAGTACTTC. Translating it yields CASSYSVGGANIQYF.

By sample fraction, this clonotype is medium-sized. This chain links TRBV3-1 with TRBJ1-1; no definite D call. The CDR3 extends over 14 amino acids. In germline, CDR1 is LGHDT, CDR2 YNNKEL (reference sequence). Trimming removed 3 bases at V and 0 bases at J, with 8 bases between. The CDR3 sequence is CASSHGGMNTEAFF. CDR3 coding DNA: TGTGCCAGCAGCCACGGAGGCATGAACACTGAAGCTTTCTTT.

The sample holds many counts of this clonotype. This chain uses TRBV7-9 with TRBJ2-3; no firm D call. The CDR3 consists of 14 residues. Trimming took off 3 bases at V and 2 bases at J, with 9 bases between the two ends. Per germline, CDR1 SEHNR and CDR2 FQNEAQ (reference sequence). The CDR3 here is CASSFSTPTDTQYF. CDR3 nucleotide sequence: TGTGCCAGCAGCTTTAGCACCCCCACAGATACGCAGTATTTT.

This clonotype was picked up many times. The chain joins TRBV19 to TRBJ2-4; no definite D call. The CDR3 spans 15 residues. Between the trimmed V and J ends, which lost 3 bases and 3 bases, there was a span of 12 bases. In germline, CDR1 is LNHDA, CDR2 SQIVND (reference sequence). The CDR3 nucleotides read TGTGCCAGTAGTATTTATCTCGATGACAAAAACATTCAGTACTTC. Translating gives CASSIYLDDKNIQYF.